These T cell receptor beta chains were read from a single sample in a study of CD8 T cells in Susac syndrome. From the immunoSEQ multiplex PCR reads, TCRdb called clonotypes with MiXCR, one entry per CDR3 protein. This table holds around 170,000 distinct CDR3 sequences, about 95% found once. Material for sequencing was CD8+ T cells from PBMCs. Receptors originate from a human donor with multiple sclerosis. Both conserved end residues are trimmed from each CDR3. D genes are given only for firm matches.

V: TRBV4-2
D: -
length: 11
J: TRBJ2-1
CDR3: ASSHGRNNEQF

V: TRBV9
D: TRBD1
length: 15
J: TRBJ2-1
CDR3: ASSRNKRRGLGDEQF

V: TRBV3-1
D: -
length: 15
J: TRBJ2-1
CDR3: ASSTLLAGSLYNEQF

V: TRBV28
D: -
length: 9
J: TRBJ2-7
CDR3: ASSKYYEQY

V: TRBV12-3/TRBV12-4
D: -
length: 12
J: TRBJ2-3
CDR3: ASSFLASTDTQY

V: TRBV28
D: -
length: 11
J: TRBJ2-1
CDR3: ASSFIGLYEQF

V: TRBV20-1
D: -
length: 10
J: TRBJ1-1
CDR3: SARMGGTEAF

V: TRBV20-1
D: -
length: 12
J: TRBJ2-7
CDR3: SARDSFLYLEQY

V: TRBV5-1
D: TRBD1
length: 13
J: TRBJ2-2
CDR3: ASSSDRATTGELF

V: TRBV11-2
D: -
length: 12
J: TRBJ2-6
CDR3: ASSPDSGANVLT

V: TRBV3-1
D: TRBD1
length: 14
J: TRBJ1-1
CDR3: ASSQESRGRDTEAF

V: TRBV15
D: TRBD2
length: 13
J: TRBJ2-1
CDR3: ATRDRTSSYNEQF

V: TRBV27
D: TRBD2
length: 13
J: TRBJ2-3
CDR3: ASNQGLAGADTQY

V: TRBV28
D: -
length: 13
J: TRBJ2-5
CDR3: ASSHTRDHRETQY

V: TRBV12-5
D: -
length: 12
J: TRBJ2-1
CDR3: ASGFLPLDDEQF

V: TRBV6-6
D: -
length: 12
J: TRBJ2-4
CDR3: ASSSELAKNIQY

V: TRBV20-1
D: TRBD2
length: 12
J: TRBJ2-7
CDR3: SARGTSRYYEQY

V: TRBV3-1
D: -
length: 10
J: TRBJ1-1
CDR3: ASSQWGAEAF

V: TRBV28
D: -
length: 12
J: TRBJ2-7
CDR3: ASKVVGKPYEQY

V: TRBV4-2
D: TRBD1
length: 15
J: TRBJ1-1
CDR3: ASSQTGTGGWITEAF

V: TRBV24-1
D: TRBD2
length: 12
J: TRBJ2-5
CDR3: ATSPRGYIRTQY

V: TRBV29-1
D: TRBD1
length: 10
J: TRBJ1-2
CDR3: SVEDRIYGYT

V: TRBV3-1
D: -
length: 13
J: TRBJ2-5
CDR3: ASSQEVRGQETQY

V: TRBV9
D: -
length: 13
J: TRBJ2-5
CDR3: ASSVDGAGQETQY

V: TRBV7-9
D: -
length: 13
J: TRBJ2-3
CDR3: ASSSVMANPDTQY

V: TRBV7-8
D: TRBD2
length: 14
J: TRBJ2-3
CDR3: ASSTTSGGVTDTQY

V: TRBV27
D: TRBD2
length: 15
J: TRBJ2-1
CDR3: ASSLAGELPFYNEQF

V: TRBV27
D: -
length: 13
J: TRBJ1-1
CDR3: ASSFTAPPKAEAF

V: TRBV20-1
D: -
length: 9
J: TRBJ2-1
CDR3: SASWHNEQF

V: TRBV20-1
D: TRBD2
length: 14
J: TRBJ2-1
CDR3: SAGSSGRSSYNEQF

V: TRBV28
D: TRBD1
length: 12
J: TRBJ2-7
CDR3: ASSPRDREGEQY

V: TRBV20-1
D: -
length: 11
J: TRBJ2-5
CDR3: SASKGLGETQY

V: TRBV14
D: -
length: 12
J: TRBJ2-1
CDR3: ASSQVLADGEQF

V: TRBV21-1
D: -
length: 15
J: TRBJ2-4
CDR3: ASSSLYRPPAKNIQY

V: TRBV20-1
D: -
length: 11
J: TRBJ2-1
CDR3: SARETGSNEQF

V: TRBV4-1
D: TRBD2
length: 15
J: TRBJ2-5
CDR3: ASSGAGGRAGGETQY

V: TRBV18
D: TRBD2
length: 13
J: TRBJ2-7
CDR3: ASSPPGRETDEQY

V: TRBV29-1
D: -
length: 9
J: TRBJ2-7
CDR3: SVAQGHEQY

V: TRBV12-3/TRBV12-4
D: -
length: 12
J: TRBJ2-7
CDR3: ASSVQGLSYEQY

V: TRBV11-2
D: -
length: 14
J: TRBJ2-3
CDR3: ASSFSGPESADTQY

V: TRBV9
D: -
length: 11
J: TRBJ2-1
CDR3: ASSVDDSAEQF

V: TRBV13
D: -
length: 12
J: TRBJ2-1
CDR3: ASSLVVRLDEQF

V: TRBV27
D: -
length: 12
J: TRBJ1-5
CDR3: ASSLTGAMQPQH

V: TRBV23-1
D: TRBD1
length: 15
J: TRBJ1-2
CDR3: ASGTGTTGGEGYGYT

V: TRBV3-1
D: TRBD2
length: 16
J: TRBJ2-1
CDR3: ASSQDMKGTRDWDEQF

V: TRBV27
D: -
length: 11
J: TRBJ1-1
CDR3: ASTYGLNTEAF

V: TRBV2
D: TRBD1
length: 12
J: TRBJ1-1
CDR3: ASSDDRALTEAF

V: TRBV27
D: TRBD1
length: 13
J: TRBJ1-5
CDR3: ASSPGTGNNQPQH

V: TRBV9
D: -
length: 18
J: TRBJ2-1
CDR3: ASSVVDRHLASSSYNEQF

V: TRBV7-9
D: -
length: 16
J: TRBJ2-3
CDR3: ASSSTRVARRGPDTQY

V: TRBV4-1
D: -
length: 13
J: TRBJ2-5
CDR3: ASSQIGTQRETQY

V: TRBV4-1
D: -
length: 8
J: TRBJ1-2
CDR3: ASSQERKH

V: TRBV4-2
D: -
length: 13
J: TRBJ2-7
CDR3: ASSQVTRGGNEQY

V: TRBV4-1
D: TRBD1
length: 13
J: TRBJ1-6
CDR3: ASSQVRPGQGVLH

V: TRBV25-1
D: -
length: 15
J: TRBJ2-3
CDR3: ASSEYQGSQSTDTQY